This TCR beta chain was observed in a study of tumor-infiltrating lymphocytes in primary liver carcinoma (dated by TCRdb to about 2017). For the wider study: Surgical resection was performed in China between 2015 and early 2016 on roughly 5 patients with histopathologically diagnosed primary liver carcinoma. Of the five patients (three men and two women, aged 30 to 69 years), four had hepatocellular carcinoma and one had combined HCC and intrahepatic cholangiocarcinoma. The five patients had tumors staged T1-T3 N0M0, with maximum diameters ranging from about 4.2 to 11 cm. Samples yielded roughly 3.5 to 8 million productive TCRbeta reads; read depth did not differ significantly between tissue types. TCRbeta repertoire sequencing, expression microarrays and whole-exome sequencing were combined in the study across five regions of each liver tumor, with adjacent normal tissue and blood also included. A total of approximately 35 specimens from 5 patients underwent TCRbeta repertoire sequencing, comprising about 25 tumor regions, 5 adjacent noncancerous liver tissues and 5 peripheral blood samples. Technical replicate repertoires showed high reproducibility, with mean shared-clone rates about 0.92 and correlation coefficients above 0.95.

This clonotype has more than one count but fewer than ten. Its antigen specificity is not known. No quality values exist for individual bases; no much larger clone is one base distant. CDR1 and CDR2 are read off the germline V gene (reference sequence) as SEHNR and FQNEAQ. V loses 6 bases of germline sequence and J loses 7 bases, and the interval between the two ends is 18 bases. The CDR3 sequence holds 15 residues, the cysteine and phenylalanine included. The read is trimmed to its CDR3 DNA, 45 bases read in frame from base 1. Using a constant-region primer and ProtoScript II reverse transcriptase, TCRbeta-specific cDNA was reverse-transcribed from 500 ng total RNA. The TCRbeta libraries were prepared through three rounds of nested multiplex PCR following a slightly modified ARM-PCR procedure. Each of the first two PCR rounds ran for roughly 11 cycles and used multiplex TRBV1-TRBV30 forward primers together with a Cbeta reverse primer. Sample barcodes and Illumina adapters were added in a final 25-cycle PCR with Deep VentR polymerase. Amplicons of 200-500 bp were gel-purified with a QIAquick gel extraction kit before sequencing. An Illumina HiSeq 2500 was used to sequence the TCRbeta amplicons with 250-bp paired-end reads. Per the authors' processing: To recover full CDR3 sequences, reads were quality-trimmed using Trimmomatic v0.33 and paired reads were then merged using FLASH v1.2.11. V, D and J germline segments were assigned to the rearranged TCRbeta sequences by MiGEC v1.2.1b. Clonotype statistics and Shannon-Wiener diversity indices were computed with VDJtools v1.0.0. To reduce sampling bias, subsequent analyses other than the diversity analysis used only the 250 most abundant clonotypes in each sample. Using fastp trimming at Q25 and MiXCR clonotype assembly, TCRdb reanalyzed the public sequencing data and kept in-frame beta chains. Rows merge per CDR3 protein into single entries with the most common DNA and genes. The authors' filters were not applied to this entry. The sample has fewer than 400,000 distinct CDR3 sequences on record, more than 55% of them singletons. Approximately 17% of the sample rests with the top ten.

Blood RNA was extracted from unsorted whole blood using TRIzol reagent, and germline DNA was obtained with the DNeasy Blood & Tissue kit. Patients had chronic HBV infection and were treatment-naive at sampling. Before surgery, roughly 4 milliliters of peripheral blood were drawn into K2EDTA tubes. Study-wide conclusions, independent of this receptor: Since the samples were bulk and unsorted, there was no way to compare CD4+ and CD8+ T cell repertoires. Because only the TCR beta chain was sequenced and unpaired alpha chains were not captured, true repertoire diversity is likely underestimated. With just a handful of patients in the study, the authors point out that the findings should be validated in a larger study. Repertoire overlap was found to be higher between tumor regions (mean approximately 36%) than between tumor-adjacent (around 17%) or tumor-blood (around 14%) pairs, consistent with antigen-driven expansion. Compared with blood, tumors had a significantly larger share of the repertoire taken up by the top 250 clones (p = 0.039).

In this chain, TRBV7-9 is recombined with TRBJ1-4; 5 matching bases give a weak D call of TRBD1. Specimen: peripheral blood. The TCR comes from a young woman with primary liver carcinoma and hepatitis B virus infection. This receptor has the CDR3 CASRQAGRASEKLFF. The DNA sequence is as follows: TGTGCCAGCAGGCAGGCAGGGAGAGCTAGTGAAAAACTGTTTTTT.